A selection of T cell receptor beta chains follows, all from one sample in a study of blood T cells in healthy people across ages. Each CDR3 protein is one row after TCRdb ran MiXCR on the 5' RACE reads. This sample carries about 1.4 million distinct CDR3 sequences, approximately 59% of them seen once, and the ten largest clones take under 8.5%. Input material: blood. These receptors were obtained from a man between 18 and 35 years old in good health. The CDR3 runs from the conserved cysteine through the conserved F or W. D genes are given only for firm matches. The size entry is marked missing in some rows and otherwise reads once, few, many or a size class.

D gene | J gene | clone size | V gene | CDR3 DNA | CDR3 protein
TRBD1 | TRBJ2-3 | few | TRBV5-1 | TGCGCCAGCAGCAGGGGTACAGGACAGGGTGGCAGCACAGATACGCAGTATTTT | CASSRGTGQGGSTDTQYF
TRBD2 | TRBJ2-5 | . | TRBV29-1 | TGCAGCGTTGACTTGCTAGCGGGTGAGCAGTACTTC | CSVDLLAGEQYF
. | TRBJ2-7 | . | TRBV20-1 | TGCAGTGCTAGAGATCTAGGCGGAACTACCTACGAGCAGTACTTC | CSARDLGGTTYEQYF
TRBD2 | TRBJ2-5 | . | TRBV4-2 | TGTGCCAGCAGCCAATTATCCACTAGCGGGGACGGGGAGACCCAGTACTTC | CASSQLSTSGDGETQYF
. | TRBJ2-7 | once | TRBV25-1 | TGTGCCAGCAGTGGGCCGACGCCCACGGGGAGATACGAGCAGTACTTC | CASSGPTPTGRYEQYF
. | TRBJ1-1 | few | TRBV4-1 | TGCGCCAGCAGCCAAAGAGCAGGGGCGAACACTGAAGCTTTCTTT | CASSQRAGANTEAFF
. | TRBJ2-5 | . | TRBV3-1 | TGTGCCAGCAGCCGTGGGGGGACGATAAGGGAAGAGACCCAGTACTTC | CASSRGGTIREETQYF
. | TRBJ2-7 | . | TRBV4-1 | TGCGCCAGCAGTCCCGAAGGGGAGGGACAGCGTAGCTACGAGCAGTACTTC | CASSPEGEGQRSYEQYF
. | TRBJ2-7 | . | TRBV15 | TGTGCCACCAGCAGAGAAAGGGGCCTCTACGAGCAGTACTTC | CATSRERGLYEQYF
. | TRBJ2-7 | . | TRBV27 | TGTGCCAGCAGTCCGCCGGACTCGAGCTCCTACGAGCAGTACTTC | CASSPPDSSSYEQYF
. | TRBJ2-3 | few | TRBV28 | TGTGCCAGCAGTTTATATCACCTAGGGTCTAGCACAGATACGCAGTATTTT | CASSLYHLGSSTDTQYF
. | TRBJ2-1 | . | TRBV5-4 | TGTGCCAGCAGCGGCCCGGACCTCGCGGGGAATGAGCAGTTCTTC | CASSGPDLAGNEQFF
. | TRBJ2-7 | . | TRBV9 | TGTGCCAGCAGCGTAGAGAATGACTACGAGCAGTACTTC | CASSVENDYEQYF
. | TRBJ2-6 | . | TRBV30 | TGTGCCTGGTCCCTCGGACAGTCTGGGGCCAACGTCCTGACTTTC | CAWSLGQSGANVLTF
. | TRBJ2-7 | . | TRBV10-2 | TGCGCCAGCAGTGAGTCGGGGCCAGGGCCCCCACCCTACGAGCAGTACTTC | CASSESGPGPPPYEQYF
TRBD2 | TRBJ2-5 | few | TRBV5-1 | TGCGCCAGCAGCTGGGAGGGGTTCAACCAAGAGACCCAGTACTTC | CASSWEGFNQETQYF
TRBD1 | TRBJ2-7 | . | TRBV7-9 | TGTGCCAGCAGCTCGCCGACAGGGTCGCACGAGCAGTACTTC | CASSSPTGSHEQYF
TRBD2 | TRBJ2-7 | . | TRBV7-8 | TGTGCCAGCAGCCACTCTAGCGGGCGCTACGAGCAGTACTTC | CASSHSSGRYEQYF
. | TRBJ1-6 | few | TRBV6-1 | TGTGCCAGCAGGGCAAGGTACCCGAGCCGAGCCCGATATAATTCACCCCTCCACTTT | CASRARYPSRARYNSPLHF
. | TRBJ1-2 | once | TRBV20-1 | TGCAGTGCTTATAAGGGAGACTATGGCTACACCTTC | CSAYKGDYGYTF